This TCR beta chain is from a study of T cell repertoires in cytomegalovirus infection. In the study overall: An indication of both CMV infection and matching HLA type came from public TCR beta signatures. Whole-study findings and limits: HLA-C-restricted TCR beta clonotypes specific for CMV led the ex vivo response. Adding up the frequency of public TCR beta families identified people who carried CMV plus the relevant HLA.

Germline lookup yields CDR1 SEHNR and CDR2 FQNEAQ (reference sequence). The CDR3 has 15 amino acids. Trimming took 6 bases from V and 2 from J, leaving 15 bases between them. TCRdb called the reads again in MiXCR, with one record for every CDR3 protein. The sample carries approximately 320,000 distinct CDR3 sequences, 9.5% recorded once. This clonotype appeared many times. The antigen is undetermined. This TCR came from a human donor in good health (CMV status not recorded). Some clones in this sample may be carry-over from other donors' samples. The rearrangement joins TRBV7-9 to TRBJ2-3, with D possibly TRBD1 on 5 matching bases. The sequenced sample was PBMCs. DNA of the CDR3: TGTGCCAGCAGTCCAACCCCAGGGATCACAGATACGCAGTATTTT. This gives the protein CASSPTPGITDTQYF.